The 25 T cell receptor beta chains below come from one sample, sequenced in a study of breast tumors, draining lymph nodes, adjacent tissues. TCRdb reprocessed the multiplex PCR reads via MiXCR and lists one record per CDR3 protein. The data hold approximately 63,000 distinct CDR3 sequences, with less than 60% observed a single time. Sequencing was done on a sample of breast tumor tissue. The receptors originated from a female donor with breast cancer. Some clones in this sample may be carry-over from other donors' samples.

The rearrangement uses TRBV4-2 and TRBJ2-2; 13 bases agree with TRBD2. This CDR3 spans 17 amino acids. Germline CDR1 is LGHNA and CDR2 is YNFKEQ. The J segment lost 7 bases and the V segment lost 6 bases, leaving 11 bases of the junction unmatched. DNA for the CDR3: TGTGCCAGCAGGATAAACCCGACTAGCGGGGGGATCGGGGAGCTGTTTTTT. It encodes CASRINPTSGGIGELFF.

The CDR3 DNA reads as TGTGCCAGCAGCGCGGGGGGGAGAGAGCAGTACTTC. Its protein product is CASSAGGREQYF. The chain is built from TRBV9 and TRBJ2-5; 8 bases agree with TRBD2. V lost 3 bases and J lost 11; bases outside the gene matches: 6. The length of the CDR3 is 12 residues. Per the germline V gene, CDR1 is SGDLS and CDR2 is YYNGEE.

This clonotype was seen at least ten times. V is TRBV6-6 and J is TRBJ1-3; D may be TRBD1 (5 bases). There are 17 residues in the CDR3. The V and J ends lost 4 bases and 0 bases respectively, with 16 bases between them. CDR1 and CDR2 from the germline V gene are MNHNY and SVGAGI (reference sequence). The CDR3 sequence is CASSSRSMGLSGNTIYF. The CDR3 region has the DNA TGTGCCAGCAGTTCCCGATCTATGGGACTCTCTGGAAACACCATATATTTT.

This clonotype occurred many times. The chain joins TRBV11-3 to TRBJ2-7; the match to TRBD2 covers 10 bases. This CDR3 is 15 amino acids long. With V trimmed by 5 bases and J by 9 bases, 13 bases remained unmatched. Germline CDR1 and CDR2: SGHNT and YENEEA. CDR3 coding DNA: TGTGCCAGCAGCGCCGGACTAGCGGCCCAGGAGGGGCAGTACTTC. Translation: CASSAGLAAQEGQYF.

The V and J genes are TRBV10-3 and TRBJ2-7; D is unclear. Germline lookup yields CDR1 ENHRY and CDR2 SYGVKD. The CDR3 length is 15 residues. Trimming pared 2 bases from V and 0 bases from J, leaving 11 bases between. The CDR3 bases are TGTGCCATCAGTGAGAAGGCGGCTAGCTCCTACGAGCAGTACTTC. Residues: CAISEKAASSYEQYF.

The chain links TRBV15 to TRBJ1-4; perhaps TRBD1 as D (6 bases). The ends were cut back, 0 bases at V and 8 bases at J, with 16 bases in the middle. This CDR3 has 16 residues. Germline CDR1 reads LNHNV; CDR2 reads YYDKDF (reference sequence). The CDR3 DNA reads TGTGCCACCAGCAGAGATCGTCCAGGGGAGGAGGAAAAACTGTTTTTT. Translated, it gives CATSRDRPGEEEKLFF. The complete variable domain, with remaining parts taken from reference TRBV15 and TRBJ1-4, reads DAMVIQNPRYQVTQFGKPVTLSCSQTLNHNVMYWYQQKSSQAPKLLFHYYDKDFNNEADTPDNFQSRRPNTSFCFLDIRSPGLGDTAMYLCATSRDRPGEEEKLFFGSGTQLSVL.

The V and J genes are TRBV6-1 and TRBJ1-2; D possibly corresponds to TRBD1 (5 bases). Trimming pared 5 bases from V and 6 bases from J, leaving 19 bases between. There are 15 residues in the CDR3. Germline V gene sequence: CDR1 MNHNS, CDR2 SASEGT. The CDR3 DNA reads as TGTGCCAGCAGTCGGCGGAGGGTGGGGGGGAATGGCTACACCTTC. Translation gives CASSRRRVGGNGYTF.

By frequency in the sample, this clonotype is large. V gene TRBV20-1 combines with J gene TRBJ2-7; 8 bases align to TRBD1. The CDR3 has 15 amino acids. The J segment lost 4 bases and the V segment lost 1 base, leaving 9 bases of the junction unmatched. The germline V gene has CDR1 DFQATT and CDR2 SNEGSKA (reference sequence). The chain's CDR3 is CSARGDRGQGYEQYF. The CDR3 DNA reads TGCAGTGCTAGAGGAGATCGAGGACAGGGTTACGAGCAGTACTTC.

This chain connects TRBV7-2 to TRBJ2-5, with 9 bases lining up with TRBD2. Germline CDR1 and CDR2: SGHTA and FQGNSA. V trimming: 5 bases; J trimming: 5 bases; junction bases outside the gene matches: 18. The CDR3 totals 18 residues. For the CDR3, the DNA is TGTGCCAGCAGCCCCCAGATTTTTAGCGGGGGACGGGGGGAGACCCAGTACTTC. As protein: CASSPQIFSGGRGETQYF.

The CDR3 spells CASMAGLAGSLNEQFF. In nucleotides, the CDR3 is TGTGCCAGCATGGCTGGGCTAGCGGGGTCCCTTAATGAGCAGTTCTTC. This rearrangement joins TRBV2 to TRBJ2-1, with TRBD2 matching 9 bases. This CDR3 is 16 amino acids long. Germline values: CDR1 SNHLY, CDR2 FYNNEI. Germline trimming cut 7 bases from V and 7 bases from J; bases unmatched to any gene: 14.

This chain joins TRBV24-1 and TRBJ2-3; D is ambiguous. The CDR3 covers 15 residues. Germline CDR1 is KGHDR and CDR2 is SFDVKD. Trimming left V 1 base short and J 4 bases short, with 11 bases between. The CDR3 spells CATSDFGRNADTQYF. CDR3 coding DNA: TGTGCCACCAGTGATTTTGGCCGGAACGCAGATACGCAGTATTTT.

This clonotype came up many times. The CDR3 nucleotides are TGTGCCAGCAGTCCCGAGGGTCTAGCGGGGGGGCGGGAGACCCAGTACTTC. Residues: CASSPEGLAGGRETQYF. This rearrangement joins TRBV12-3 or TRBV12-4 to TRBJ2-5, with TRBD2 matching over 12 bases. This CDR3 is 17 amino acids long. The V and J ends lost 5 bases and 5 bases, in that order; junction bases with no gene match: 12.

In this sample, this clonotype turned up many times. The chain employs TRBV20-1 and TRBJ2-2; 9 nucleotides agree with TRBD1. This CDR3 contains 14 residues. The trim removed 1 base at V and 6 bases at J, leaving 3 bases unmatched. Germline V gene sequence: CDR1 DFQATT, CDR2 SNEGSKA (reference sequence). CDR3 loop: CSARGDRESGELFF. The CDR3 region has the DNA TGCAGTGCTAGAGGGGACAGGGAATCCGGGGAGCTGTTTTTT.

The chain couples TRBV2 to TRBJ2-2; 9 bases map to TRBD1. This CDR3 has 15 residues. Germline V gives CDR1 SNHLY, CDR2 FYNNEI. V dropped 7 bases and J dropped 3; count of bases not matched to a gene: 6. CDR3 region: CASTPGQGYTGELFF. CDR3 DNA sequence: TGTGCCAGCACCCCGGGACAGGGATACACCGGGGAGCTGTTTTTT.

The gene calls are TRBV4-3 and TRBJ1-6, with D perhaps TRBD1 (6 bases). Trimming removed 0 bases at V and 9 bases at J, with 6 bases between. Per the germline V gene, CDR1 is LGHNA and CDR2 is YSLEER. This CDR3 is built from 13 residues. CDR3: CASSQEGGSPLHF. As DNA, the CDR3 is TGCGCCAGCAGCCAAGAAGGGGGTTCACCCCTCCACTTT.

This chain uses TRBV19 with TRBJ1-6, with TRBD1 matching 8 bases. Germline V gene sequence: CDR1 LNHDA, CDR2 SQIVND (reference sequence). This CDR3 has 15 amino acids. The V and J ends lost 4 bases and 7 bases, in that order; junction bases with no gene match: 6. The CDR3 region has the DNA TGTGCCAGTAGTACCGGGACAGGAGCCAATTCACCCCTCCACTTT. Amino acids: CASSTGTGANSPLHF.

There are many counts of this clonotype. The rearrangement joins TRBV20-1 to TRBJ2-1, with TRBD2 matching over 9 bases. Germline CDR1 DFQATT, CDR2 SNEGSKA (reference sequence). V shed 0 bases and J 0 bases; nucleotides not matched to a gene: 9. This CDR3 comprises 18 residues. The CDR3 loop is CSARDDSGRGGSYNEQFF. The DNA for the CDR3 is TGCAGTGCTAGAGATGATAGCGGGAGAGGAGGCTCCTACAATGAGCAGTTCTTC.

The V gene is TRBV2, the J gene TRBJ2-5; TRBD2 aligns across 13 bases. V trimming: 6 bases; J trimming: 4 bases; junction bases outside the gene matches: 5. The CDR3 has 15 amino acids. Germline loops: CDR1 SNHLY, CDR2 FYNNEI. As DNA, the CDR3 is TGTGCCAGCAGAACCGGGACTAGCGGGATAGAGACCCAGTACTTC. It translates to CASRTGTSGIETQYF.

This clonotype was seen only once. The CDR3 sequence: CASSQRSQRGGTYTQYF. In DNA, the CDR3 is TGTGCCAGCAGTCAACGGTCCCAGCGGGGGGGTACATATACGCAGTATTTT. The chain is built from TRBV6-6 and TRBJ2-3; 10 nucleotides align to TRBD2. Germline assignment: CDR1 MNHNY and CDR2 SVGAGI (reference sequence). Losses at the gene ends were 5 bases for V and 7 bases for J; bases not matched to a gene: 15. The CDR3 is 17 amino acids.

This clonotype was recorded many times. V usage is TRBV24-1 and J usage is TRBJ2-5; a weak D match, TRBD2 (6 bases). Germline V gives CDR1 KGHDR, CDR2 SFDVKD. V was cut by 9 bases and J by 5 bases, with 9 bases left in between. The length of the CDR3 is 11 residues. CDR3 in DNA: TGTGCCACCCAGGAGGGGGAGACCCAGTACTTC. Translating it yields CATQEGETQYF.

The sample holds many counts of this clonotype. The genes are TRBV20-1 and TRBJ1-5, with 7 bases lining up with TRBD1. Germline loops: CDR1 DFQATT, CDR2 SNEGSKA (reference sequence). The CDR3 runs 13 residues. V shed 6 bases, J shed 7 bases, and the junction held 9 bases outside the gene matches. CDR3 amino acids: CSAPQGRSQPQHF. Written as DNA, the CDR3 is TGCAGTGCGCCACAGGGGAGGTCACAGCCCCAGCATTTT.

This clonotype was detected only a few times. The chain carries TRBV20-1 and TRBJ2-6; a weak D match, TRBD1 (5 bases). V was cut by 3 bases and J by 1 base, with 13 bases left in between. CDR1 is DFQATT, CDR2 SNEGSKA, per germline (reference sequence). The CDR3 is 16 amino acids. CDR3 DNA sequence: TGCAGTGCTAGGAAGGCAGGGATGTCTGGGGCCAACGTCCTGACTTTC. Amino acid sequence: CSARKAGMSGANVLTF.

This clonotype was seen at least ten times. V usage is TRBV5-4 and J usage is TRBJ1-2; D remains ambiguous. Germline assignment: CDR1 SGHNT and CDR2 YYREEE (reference sequence). V gave up 1 base and J gave up 3 bases, with 16 bases separating them. The CDR3 runs to 16 residues. The CDR3 nucleotides read TGTGCCAGCAGCTTGAGTCGCAATAGCGCGGACTATGGCTACACCTTC. It translates to CASSLSRNSADYGYTF.

The chain uses TRBV20-1 and TRBJ1-5; no clear D gene. Germline lookup yields CDR1 DFQATT and CDR2 SNEGSKA (reference sequence). V was trimmed by 4 bases and J by 9 bases, leaving 16 bases between them. The CDR3 covers 13 residues. As DNA, the CDR3 is TGCAGTGCTATCGGGCCATCGGAGGGGCCCCAGCATTTT. Its translation: CSAIGPSEGPQHF.

This clonotype was observed at least ten times. The gene calls are TRBV6-4 and TRBJ2-1; 13 bases agree with TRBD2. Germline V gene sequence: CDR1 MRHNA, CDR2 SNTAGT. J was trimmed by 9 bases and V by 5 bases; bases with no gene match: 7. The CDR3 contains 15 residues. CDR3 loop: CASSRLAGGPPEQFF. CDR3 sequence (DNA): TGTGCCAGCAGTCGACTAGCGGGAGGCCCACCTGAGCAGTTCTTC.